The rows below give T cell receptor beta chains drawn from one sample of a study of glioma-infiltrating T cells. MiXCR, run by TCRdb on the multiplex PCR reads, gives a single entry per CDR3 protein. This sample has 170,000 or so distinct CDR3 sequences; about 40% occur once, and the top ten carry around 5.2%. Specimen: glioma tissue, nonneoplastic brain tissue, or PBMCs (not recorded which). The receptor set was obtained from a human donor with low-grade glioma or glioblastoma, undergoing nonglioma brain surgery, or in good health (not recorded which). Both conserved end residues are part of each CDR3. The D gene is left open where the match is weak. The size entry is marked missing in some rows and otherwise reads once, few, many or a size class.

size,V,J,D,DNA,CDR3
-,TRBV12-3/TRBV12-4,TRBJ1-1,-,TGTGCCAGCAGTTTACCACAGGGTAGGTTGGACACTGAAGCTTTCTTT,CASSLPQGRLDTEAFF
-,TRBV3-1,TRBJ2-7,TRBD2,TGTGCCAGCAGCACGGGGACTAGCGGGAGTATCCCCTACGAGCAGTACTTC,CASSTGTSGSIPYEQYF
-,TRBV6-2/TRBV6-3,TRBJ2-3,-,TGTGACAGCAGAGACCACGGAAGTGTCACAGATACGCAGTATTTT,CDSRDHGSVTDTQYF
once,TRBV3-1,TRBJ2-1,-,TGTGCCAGCAGCGAAGAGGAGGTTAGCAGGCCCTGCAATGAGCAGTTCTTC,CASSEEEVSRPCNEQFF
few,TRBV7-9,TRBJ2-1,-,TGTGCCAGCAGCTTGAGCCAGGCCCAACCGTTCTTC,CASSLSQAQPFF
many,TRBV20-1,TRBJ2-4,-,TGCAGTGCTAGCGGGAGTGTAAACATTCAGTACTTC,CSASGSVNIQYF
-,TRBV11-2,TRBJ2-3,TRBD1,TGTGCCAGCAGCTTATTCCAGGGGGCTAGCACAGATACGCAGTATTTT,CASSLFQGASTDTQYF
-,TRBV27,TRBJ1-6,-,TGTGCCAGCAGTTTAACGCGGGCGGGTAATTCACCCCTCCACTTT,CASSLTRAGNSPLHF
-,TRBV7-9,TRBJ2-7,-,TGTGCCAGCACCGCCGGGAACGAGCAGTACTTC,CASTAGNEQYF
-,TRBV7-3,TRBJ2-3,TRBD2,TGTGCCAGCAGCGCCCGACTAGCGGGAGATTGGGCAGATACGCAGTATTTT,CASSARLAGDWADTQYF
-,TRBV2,TRBJ2-5,-,TGTGCCAGCAGACGGTTAGAGGGGTCTCAGTACTTC,CASRRLEGSQYF
many,TRBV28,TRBJ1-2,-,TGTGCCAGCAGTCAACCCCGTTGGTTTAACTATGGCTACACCTTC,CASSQPRWFNYGYTF
many,TRBV28,TRBJ2-7,TRBD2,TGTGCCAGCAGACCACTCTTAGCGGGACCCCAGTACTTC,CASRPLLAGPQYF
-,TRBV12-3/TRBV12-4,TRBJ2-3,-,TGTGCCAGCAGACCAACTAGCACAGATACGCAGTATTTT,CASRPTSTDTQYF
-,TRBV7-9,TRBJ2-7,-,TGTGCCAGCAGCCCCTCCCTCGGGGTTAACGAGCAGTACTTC,CASSPSLGVNEQYF
-,TRBV14,TRBJ2-7,TRBD2,TGTGCCAGCAGCCAAATAGCGGGGATATCCTACAATGAGCAGTACTTC,CASSQIAGISYNEQYF
-,TRBV11-2,TRBJ2-1,-,TGTGCCAGCAGCTTAGGGTTTGAGGCATACAATGAGCAGTTCTTC,CASSLGFEAYNEQFF
many,TRBV10-3,TRBJ1-2,-,TGTGCCATCAGTCAGGGACCGGAGGATGGCTACACCTTC,CAISQGPEDGYTF
many,TRBV5-4,TRBJ2-3,TRBD2,TGTGCCAGCAGCCCCGGACTAGTAGGCACAGATACGCAGTATTTT,CASSPGLVGTDTQYF
few,TRBV28,TRBJ2-1,TRBD2,TGTGCCAGCAGTCCGCCCGAACTAGCGGGAGCGGATGAGCAGTTCTTC,CASSPPELAGADEQFF
once,TRBV27,TRBJ2-1,TRBD2,TGTGCCAGCAGTGTAGCGGGAGAGGTAGATGAGCAATTCTTC,CASSVAGEVDEQFF
few,TRBV6-1,TRBJ2-2,-,TGTGCCAGCACTAGACTAGTAACCGGGGAGCTGTTTTTT,CASTRLVTGELFF
-,TRBV10-3,TRBJ2-7,TRBD1,TGTGCCATCACTTCACCGAGACAGGGGATTTACGAGCAGTACTTC,CAITSPRQGIYEQYF
-,TRBV4-2,TRBJ2-1,-,TGTGCCAGCAGCCAAGACAGGGAGCATGTCTACAATGAGCAGTTCTTC,CASSQDREHVYNEQFF
many,TRBV20-1,TRBJ2-7,TRBD1,TGCAGTGCTAGAGGGGGACAGACCTACGAGCAGTACTTC,CSARGGQTYEQYF
-,TRBV7-9,TRBJ2-5,-,TGTGCCAGCAGCCCAGGTCTCACCATCCAAGAGACCCAGTACTTC,CASSPGLTIQETQYF
many,TRBV5-1,TRBJ2-7,-,TGCGCCAGCAGCTTGGGCCACGAGCAGTACTTC,CASSLGHEQYF
few,TRBV14,TRBJ2-6,-,TGTGCCAGCAGCCAAGTTACATTCCTCTCTGGGGCCAACGTCCTGACTTTC,CASSQVTFLSGANVLTF
few,TRBV3-1,TRBJ2-1,-,TGTGCCAGCAGCCAAAACCGACAGTACTACAATGAGCAGTTCTTC,CASSQNRQYYNEQFF
many,TRBV6-1,TRBJ2-1,-,TGTGCCAGCAGTCAGAGAGAGTACAATGAGCAGTTCTTC,CASSQREYNEQFF
-,TRBV4-1,TRBJ2-7,-,TGCGCCAGCAGCCGACTCGATCAGGGTATCTACGAGCAGTACTTC,CASSRLDQGIYEQYF
-,TRBV2,TRBJ2-3,-,TGTGCCAGCACTGAAGTTGCGGGAAGGCCGCAGTATTTT,CASTEVAGRPQYF
many,TRBV24-1,TRBJ1-5,-,TGTGCCACCAGTCCGGGACTGACTGATCAGCCCCAGCATTTT,CATSPGLTDQPQHF
once,TRBV20-1,TRBJ1-5,-,TGCAGTGCTAGAGATCCGACCGAGCCCCAGCATTTT,CSARDPTEPQHF
many,TRBV28,TRBJ1-2,TRBD1,TGTGCCAGCAGCTGGGGACAGGGGGAATGGAACACCTTC,CASSWGQGEWNTF
-,TRBV2,TRBJ2-1,TRBD2,TGTGCCAGCAGTGAAAGCGGGATAGCCTACAATGAGCAGTTCTTC,CASSESGIAYNEQFF
many,TRBV2,TRBJ1-1,-,TGTGCCAGCCTTGGAAACAGGGACACTGAAGCTTTCTTT,CASLGNRDTEAFF
few,TRBV10-3,TRBJ2-1,-,TGTGCCATCAGGACAGGAACGACTTTTCCCTACAATGAGCAGTTCTTC,CAIRTGTTFPYNEQFF